This T cell receptor beta chain was observed in a study of cytomegalovirus exposure and HLA in healthy donors. Study-wide results and caveats: Rare sequences made up most TCRs, while some public TCRs were found in many donors. Among TCR beta chains, those listed as cytomegalovirus-associated numbered over 150.

Clones were sequenced by immunoSEQ multiplex PCR, and TCRdb holds only the in-frame ones, with some missing. The table includes a few hundred thousand clones, about 90% detected once. This clone has just a few counts. Its target is unknown. The sequencing sample was made of PBMCs. This TCR derives from a man between 18 and 35 years old in good health and CMV-seropositive.

DNA of the CDR3: TGTGCCAGCAGTGAAGGTTTTGGCTACACCTTC. Translation: CASSEGFGYTF. The chain is built from TRBV6-1 and TRBJ1-2; D gene uncertain. The CDR3 totals 11 residues. Germline loops: CDR1 MNHNS, CDR2 SASEGT. V was pared by 1 base and J by 7 bases, with 4 bases between.